This TCR beta chain came from a study of T cells expressing NK-cell markers. CDR1 is SGDLS and CDR2 is YYNGEE in the germline V gene. There are 17 residues in the CDR3. With the 5' RACE reads reprocessed, TCRdb shows one record per CDR3 protein and no DNA. Its table lists 25,000 to 35,000 distinct CDR3 sequences. With regard to this clonotype: Antigen specificity is unknown.

Points from the study as a whole: Dominance of the CD3+CD56-NKG2C+ fraction by these clonotypes also held in a handful of donors.

The chain joins TRBV9 to TRBJ1-2; TCRdb's D call of TRBD1 is untestable without DNA. Sequenced sample: blood T cells: a sorted CD56 or NKG2C T cell subset, CD4+ or CD8+ T cells, or bulk PBMC T cells (not recorded which). The clonotype originates from a woman aged 18 to 75 in good health. The CDR3 loop is CASSAVTGTGGNYGYTF.